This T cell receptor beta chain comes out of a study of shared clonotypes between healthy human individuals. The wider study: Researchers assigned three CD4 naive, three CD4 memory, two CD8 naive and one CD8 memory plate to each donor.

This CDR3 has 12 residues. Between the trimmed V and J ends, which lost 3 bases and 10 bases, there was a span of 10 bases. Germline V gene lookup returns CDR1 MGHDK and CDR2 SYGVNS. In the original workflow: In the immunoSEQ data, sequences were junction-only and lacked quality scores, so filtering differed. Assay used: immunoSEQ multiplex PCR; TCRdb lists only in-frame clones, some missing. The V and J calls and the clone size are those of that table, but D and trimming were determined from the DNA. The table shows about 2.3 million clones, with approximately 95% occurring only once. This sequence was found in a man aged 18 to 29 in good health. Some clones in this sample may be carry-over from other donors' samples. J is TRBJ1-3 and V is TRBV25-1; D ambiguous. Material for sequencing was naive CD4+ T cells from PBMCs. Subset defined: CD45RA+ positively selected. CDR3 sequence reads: CASSDSSPTIYF. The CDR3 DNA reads TGTGCCAGCAGTGACTCCTCTCCGACCATATATTTT.